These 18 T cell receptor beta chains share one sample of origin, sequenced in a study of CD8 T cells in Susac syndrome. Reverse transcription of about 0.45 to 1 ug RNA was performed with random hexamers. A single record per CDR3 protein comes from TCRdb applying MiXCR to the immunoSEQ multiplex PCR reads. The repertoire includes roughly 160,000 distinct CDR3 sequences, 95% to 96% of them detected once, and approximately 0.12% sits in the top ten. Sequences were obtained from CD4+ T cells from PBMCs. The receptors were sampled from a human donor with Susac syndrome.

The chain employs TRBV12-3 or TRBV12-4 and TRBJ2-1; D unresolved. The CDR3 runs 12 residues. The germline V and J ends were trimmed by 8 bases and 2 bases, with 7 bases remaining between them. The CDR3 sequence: CASSRAYNEQFF. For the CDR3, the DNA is TGTGCCAGCTCTAGAGCCTACAATGAGCAGTTCTTC.

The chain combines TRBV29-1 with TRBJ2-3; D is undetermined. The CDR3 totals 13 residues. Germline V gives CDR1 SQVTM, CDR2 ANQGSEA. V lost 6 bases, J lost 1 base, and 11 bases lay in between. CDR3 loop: CSVRPLGTDTQYF. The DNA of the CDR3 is TGCAGCGTCAGACCCCTAGGCACAGATACGCAGTATTTT.

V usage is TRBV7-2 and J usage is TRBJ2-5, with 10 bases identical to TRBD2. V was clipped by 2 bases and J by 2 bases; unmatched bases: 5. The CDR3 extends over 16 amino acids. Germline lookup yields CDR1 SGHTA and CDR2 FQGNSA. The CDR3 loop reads CASSLTSGDRQETQYF. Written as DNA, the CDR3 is TGTGCCAGCAGCTTAACTAGCGGGGATCGACAAGAGACCCAGTACTTC.

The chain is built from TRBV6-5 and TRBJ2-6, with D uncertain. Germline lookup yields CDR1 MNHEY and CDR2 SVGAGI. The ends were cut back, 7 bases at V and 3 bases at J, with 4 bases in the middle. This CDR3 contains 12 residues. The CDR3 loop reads CASMSGANVLTF. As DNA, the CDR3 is TGTGCCAGCATGAGTGGGGCCAACGTCCTGACTTTC.

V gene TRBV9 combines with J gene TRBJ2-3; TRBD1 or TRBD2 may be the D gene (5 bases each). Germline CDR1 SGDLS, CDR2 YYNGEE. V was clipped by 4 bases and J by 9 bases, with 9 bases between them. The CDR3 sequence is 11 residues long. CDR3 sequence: CASSRDVTQYF. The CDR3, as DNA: TGTGCCAGCAGCCGGGACGTCACGCAGTATTTT.

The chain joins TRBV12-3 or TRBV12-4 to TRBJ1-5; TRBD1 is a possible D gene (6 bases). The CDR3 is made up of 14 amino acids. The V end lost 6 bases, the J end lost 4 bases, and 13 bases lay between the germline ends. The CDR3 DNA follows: TGTGCCAGCAGCCACGGGCAGGGGAATCAGCCCCAGCATTTT. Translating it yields CASSHGQGNQPQHF.

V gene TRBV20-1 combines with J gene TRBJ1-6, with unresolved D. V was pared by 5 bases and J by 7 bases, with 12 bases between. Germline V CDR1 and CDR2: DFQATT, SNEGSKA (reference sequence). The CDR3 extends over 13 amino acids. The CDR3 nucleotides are TGCAGTGCTCGCCCGATGGCCAATTCACCCCTCCACTTT. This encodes CSARPMANSPLHF.

This chain's CDR3 is CASSQVVRGVGTEAFF. CDR3 sequence (DNA): TGCGCCAGCAGCCAAGTCGTCAGGGGAGTAGGCACTGAAGCTTTCTTT. V and J are TRBV4-3 and TRBJ1-1; perhaps TRBD1 as D (6 bases). V was shortened by 1 base and J by 4 bases, with 16 bases between the two germline ends. Germline V lookup: CDR1 LGHNA, CDR2 YSLEER. The CDR3 spans 16 residues.

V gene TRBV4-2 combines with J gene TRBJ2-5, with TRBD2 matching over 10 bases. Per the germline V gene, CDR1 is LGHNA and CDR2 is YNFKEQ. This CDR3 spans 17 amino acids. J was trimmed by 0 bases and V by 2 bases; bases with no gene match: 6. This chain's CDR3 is CASSQSGTSDYQETQYF. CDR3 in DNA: TGTGCCAGCAGCCAAAGTGGGACTAGCGACTACCAAGAGACCCAGTACTTC.

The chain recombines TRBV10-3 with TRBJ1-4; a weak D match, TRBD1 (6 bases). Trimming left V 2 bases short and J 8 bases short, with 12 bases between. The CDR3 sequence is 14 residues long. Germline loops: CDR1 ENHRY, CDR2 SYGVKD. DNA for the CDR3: TGTGCCATCAGTGAGCGGGGGCCGGGGGAAAAACTGTTTTTT. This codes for CAISERGPGEKLFF.

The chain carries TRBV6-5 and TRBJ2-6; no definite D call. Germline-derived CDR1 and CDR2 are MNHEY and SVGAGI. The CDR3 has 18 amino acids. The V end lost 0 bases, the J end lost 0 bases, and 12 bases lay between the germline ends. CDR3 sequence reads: CASSYSGGLGSGANVLTF. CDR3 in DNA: TGTGCCAGCAGTTACTCGGGTGGCTTGGGCTCTGGGGCCAACGTCCTGACTTTC.

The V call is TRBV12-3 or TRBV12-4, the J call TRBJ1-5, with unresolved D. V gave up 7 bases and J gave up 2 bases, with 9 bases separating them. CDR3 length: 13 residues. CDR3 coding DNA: TGTGCCAGCAAGCTTCGGGGCAATCAGCCCCAGCATTTT. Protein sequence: CASKLRGNQPQHF.

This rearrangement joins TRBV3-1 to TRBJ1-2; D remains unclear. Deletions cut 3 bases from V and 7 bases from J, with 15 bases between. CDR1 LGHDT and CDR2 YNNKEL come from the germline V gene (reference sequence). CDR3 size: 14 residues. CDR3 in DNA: TGTGCCAGCAGCCATACTGGAGGGAATGGTGGCTACACCTTC. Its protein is CASSHTGGNGGYTF.

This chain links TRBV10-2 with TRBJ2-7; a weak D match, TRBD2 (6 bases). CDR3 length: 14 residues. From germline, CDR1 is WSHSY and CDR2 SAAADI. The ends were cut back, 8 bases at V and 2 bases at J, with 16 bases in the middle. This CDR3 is CASGGRGRTYEQYF. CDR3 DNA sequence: TGCGCCAGCGGTGGACGGGGGAGGACCTACGAGCAGTACTTC.

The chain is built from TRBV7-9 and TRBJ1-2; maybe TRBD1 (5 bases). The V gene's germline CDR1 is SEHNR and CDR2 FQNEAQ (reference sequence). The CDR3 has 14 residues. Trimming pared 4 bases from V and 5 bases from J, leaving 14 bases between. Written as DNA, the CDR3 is TGTGCCAGCAGCTCACCGACAGTAAGATATGGCTACACCTTC. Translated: CASSSPTVRYGYTF.

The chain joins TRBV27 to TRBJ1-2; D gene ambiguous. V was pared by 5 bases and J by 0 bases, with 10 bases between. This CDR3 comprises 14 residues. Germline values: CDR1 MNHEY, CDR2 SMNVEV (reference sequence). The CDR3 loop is CASSPSGTNYGYTF. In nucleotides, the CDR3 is TGTGCCAGCAGTCCCTCCGGGACTAACTATGGCTACACCTTC.

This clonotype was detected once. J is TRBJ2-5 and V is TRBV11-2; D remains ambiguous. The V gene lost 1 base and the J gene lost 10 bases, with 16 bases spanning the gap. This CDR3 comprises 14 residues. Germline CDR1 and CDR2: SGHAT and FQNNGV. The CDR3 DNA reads TGTGCCAGCAGCTTAGTTGTCGAGGCCGGCCACCAGTACTTC. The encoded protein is CASSLVVEAGHQYF.

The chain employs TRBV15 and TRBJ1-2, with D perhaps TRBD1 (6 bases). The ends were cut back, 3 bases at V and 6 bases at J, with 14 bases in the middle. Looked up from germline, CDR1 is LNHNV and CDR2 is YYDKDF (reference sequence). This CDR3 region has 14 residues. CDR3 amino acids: CATSRRGQGDGYTF. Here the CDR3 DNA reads TGTGCCACCAGCAGGCGGGGGCAGGGTGATGGCTACACCTTC. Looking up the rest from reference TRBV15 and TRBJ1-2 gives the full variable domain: DAMVIQNPRYQVTQFGKPVTLSCSQTLNHNVMYWYQQKSSQAPKLLFHYYDKDFNNEADTPDNFQSRRPNTSFCFLDIRSPGLGDTAMYLCATSRRGQGDGYTFGSGTRLTVV.